Listed below are T cell receptor beta chains from one sample, sequenced in a study of blood T cell repertoires in COVID-19. Sequencing used immunoSEQ multiplex PCR; TCRdb keeps in-frame clones, though not all of them. The sample has 100,000 to 150,000 clones, approximately 88% seen once; the top ten hold approximately 8.1%. Sequencing input: peripheral blood. The receptors here all came from a man aged 50 to 59 with acute or convalescent COVID-19. Both conserved end residues are part of each CDR3. Each record gives: V gene, J gene, CDR3 protein.

>TRBV12-3/TRBV12-4|TRBJ2-1
CASSSRGKQFF
>TRBV6-7|TRBJ2-7
CASSPWTSGRLYEQYF
>TRBV27|TRBJ1-2
CASSLDRGLYGYTF
>TRBV2|TRBJ1-1
CASRTGGLTEAFF
>TRBV11-2|TRBJ1-4
CASSRTDFDEKLFF
>TRBV9|TRBJ1-2
CASSYPTGNYGYTF
>TRBV15|TRBJ2-5
CATSRGGGGANQETQYF
>TRBV19|TRBJ2-2
CASRLGTGELFF
>TRBV6-5|TRBJ1-6
CASNLSRRSPLHF
>TRBV7-2|TRBJ1-1
CASSLARVGNTEAFF